Listed here are 8 T cell receptor beta chains from one sample, sequenced in a study of shared clonotypes between healthy human individuals. Assay used: immunoSEQ multiplex PCR; TCRdb lists only in-frame clones, some missing. This sample has approximately 530,000 clones, with 95% to 96% found just once. The source material was naive CD4+ T cells sorted from blood. Sample subset: CD45RA+ positively selected. These receptors originate from a woman in her twenties or thirties in good health.

CDR3 amino acids: CASRRPGQKKQETQYF. CDR3 nucleotide sequence: TGTGCCAGCAGAAGGCCGGGACAAAAAAAACAAGAGACCCAGTACTTC. The chain uses TRBV28 and TRBJ2-5; D is possibly TRBD1 (6 bases). The CDR3 has 16 amino acids. The germline V and J ends were trimmed by 6 bases and 2 bases, with 19 bases remaining between them. Germline V gene data show CDR1 as MDHEN and CDR2 as SYDVKM.

The V call is TRBV28, the J call TRBJ2-7, with TRBD1 matching 10 bases. This CDR3 spans 15 amino acids. The V and J ends lost 6 bases and 6 bases, in that order; junction bases with no gene match: 11. From germline, CDR1 is MDHEN and CDR2 SYDVKM. CDR3 in amino acids: CASSRTGTGESEQYF. DNA of the CDR3: TGTGCCAGCAGCCGGACCGGGACAGGGGAAAGCGAGCAGTACTTC. The whole variable domain, filled in from reference TRBV28 and TRBJ2-7, reads DVKVTQSSRYLVKRTGEKVFLECVQDMDHENMFWYRQDPGLGLRLIYFSYDVKMKEKGDIPEGYSVSREKKERFSLILESASTNQTSMYLCASSRTGTGESEQYFGPGTRLTVT.

In DNA form, the CDR3 reads TGCAGCGTTGAAGCAACGCGACAACCGATAATCTACGAGCAGTACTTC. It is translated as CSVEATRQPIIYEQYF. The gene calls are TRBV29-1 and TRBJ2-7; D is undetermined. Trimming removed 1 base from V and 3 bases from J, with 19 bases in between. The CDR3 length is 16 residues. Germline V gene lookup returns CDR1 SQVTM and CDR2 ANQGSEA.

J is TRBJ2-7 and V is TRBV6-5; 10 bases are shared with TRBD2. After removal of 6 bases from V and 6 bases from J, the junction contained 11 bases not matched to a gene. CDR3 length: 15 amino acids. The germline CDR1 and CDR2 sequences are MNHEY and SVGAGI. CDR3 protein: CASSRTSGVAREQYF. DNA for the CDR3: TGTGCCAGCAGCAGGACTAGCGGAGTGGCCCGCGAGCAGTACTTC.

The J gene is TRBJ2-1, the V gene TRBV4-1; either TRBD1 or TRBD2 may supply D (5 bases each). The CDR3 covers 16 residues. Germline V lookup: CDR1 MGHRA, CDR2 YSYEKL. V lost 1 base to trimming and J lost 0 bases, with 10 bases between them. The CDR3 bases are TGCGCCAGCAGCCAAGGGGACGGAAGCTCCTACAATGAGCAGTTCTTC. Encoded protein: CASSQGDGSSYNEQFF.

The chain links TRBV10-1 to TRBJ2-7; D gene ambiguous. CDR3 length equals 16 residues. Per the germline V gene, CDR1 is WNHNN and CDR2 is SYGVQD (reference sequence). Trimming removed 2 bases from V and 3 bases from J, with 17 bases in between. The CDR3: CASSEVGSLLFYEQYF. CDR3 in DNA: TGCGCCAGCAGTGAGGTAGGCTCCCTCCTCTTCTACGAGCAGTACTTC.

J is TRBJ2-5 and V is TRBV28; no clear D gene. In germline, CDR1 is MDHEN, CDR2 SYDVKM. The CDR3 has 12 residues. The germline V and J ends were trimmed by 2 bases and 4 bases, with 5 bases remaining between them. As DNA, the CDR3 is TGTGCCAGCAGTTTAGACCTAGAGACCCAGTACTTC. This encodes CASSLDLETQYF.

The V call is TRBV28, the J call TRBJ2-3, with TRBD2 matching 10 bases. Germline V gene sequence: CDR1 MDHEN, CDR2 SYDVKM. The V gene end was trimmed by 4 bases and the J gene end by 4 bases; junction bases not matched to a gene: 14. The CDR3 covers 18 residues. CDR3 DNA: TGTGCCAGCAGTTCACATGCCACTATAGCGGGAGGCGCAGATACGCAGTATTTT. Its protein is CASSSHATIAGGADTQYF.